What follows are 30 T cell receptor beta chains derived from one specimen sequenced in a study of T cells after yellow fever vaccination. TCRdb re-called the 5' RACE reads with MiXCR, one entry per CDR3 protein. This sample has about 240,000 distinct CDR3 sequences, with 6.9% found just once. Sample: CD4+ T cells sorted from PBMCs, taken 15 days after the yellow fever booster vaccination. The receptors shown here come from a man aged 25 to 40 who received the YFV17D yellow fever vaccine.

The rearrangement uses TRBV18 and TRBJ2-1; 8 nucleotides line up with TRBD2. The CDR3 consists of 17 residues. V dropped 2 bases and J dropped 0; count of bases not matched to a gene: 6. In germline, CDR1 is KGHSH, CDR2 LQKENI. CDR3 in DNA: TGTGCCAGCTCACCATCCACTAGCGGTAGCTCCTACAATGAGCAGTTCTTC. Translated: CASSPSTSGSSYNEQFF.

This clonotype was counted between two and nine times. The V gene is TRBV20-1, the J gene TRBJ1-4; 7 positions match TRBD1. V was pared by 5 bases and J by 4 bases, with 10 bases of the junction left unmatched. Germline CDR1 reads DFQATT; CDR2 reads SNEGSKA (reference sequence). CDR3 length: 15 residues. The CDR3 spells CSADPTGQLNEKLFF. The DNA of the CDR3 is TGCAGTGCTGATCCGACGGGACAGCTTAATGAAAAACTGTTTTTT.

The rearrangement uses TRBV20-1 and TRBJ2-1, with D perhaps matching TRBD1 (5 bases). V was pared by 5 bases and J by 3 bases, with 11 bases between. The CDR3 contains 13 residues. Germline V gene lookup returns CDR1 DFQATT and CDR2 SNEGSKA (reference sequence). CDR3 coding DNA: TGCAGTGCTTTGATGACAGTCTACAATGAGCAGTTCTTC. Its translation is CSALMTVYNEQFF.

Ten or more counts support this clonotype. The J gene is TRBJ2-7, the V gene TRBV18, with 8 nucleotides matching TRBD1. Germline assignment: CDR1 KGHSH and CDR2 LQKENI. Trimming cost V 4 bases and J 13 bases; bases outside gene matches: 15. This CDR3 comprises 14 residues. DNA of the CDR3: TGTGCCAGCTCACAGGGGACAGGAGTCCCTTTGCGCTACTTC. This sequence encodes CASSQGTGVPLRYF.

This clonotype appeared many times. V gene TRBV7-2 combines with J gene TRBJ1-2, with D perhaps TRBD1 (6 bases). The germline V gene encodes CDR1 SGHTA and CDR2 FQGNSA. The CDR3 contains 12 residues. V gave up 5 bases and J gave up 4 bases, with 8 bases separating them. CDR3 in amino acids: CASSLQGYGYTF. CDR3 nucleotide sequence: TGTGCCAGCAGCCTACAGGGCTATGGCTACACCTTC. The full variable domain, its missing parts supplied by reference TRBV7-2 and TRBJ1-2, is GAGVSQSPSNKVTEKGKDVELRCDPISGHTALYWYRQSLGQGLEFLIYFQGNSAPDKSGLPSDRFSAERTGGSVSTLTIQRTQQEDSAVYLCASSLQGYGYTFGSGTRLTVV.

This clonotype showed up many times. V gene TRBV27 combines with J gene TRBJ2-7; D might be TRBD1 or TRBD2, each matching 5 bases. The V gene lost 6 bases and the J gene lost 2 bases, with 17 bases spanning the gap. This CDR3 comprises 15 residues. Germline-derived CDR1 and CDR2 are MNHEY and SMNVEV (reference sequence). The CDR3 protein is CASSTPGTAPYEQYF. The DNA for the CDR3 is TGTGCCAGCAGCACCCCCGGGACGGCCCCCTACGAGCAGTACTTC.

This clonotype has only a few counts. The junction shows a germline mismatch at one end, possibly a read error. The chain combines TRBV5-6 with TRBJ1-5, with D hard to call. Germline CDR1 reads SGHDT; CDR2 reads YYEEEE. This CDR3 has 13 residues. CDR3 DNA: TGTGTCAGCAGCTTGGCCGCCCATCAGCCCCAGCATTTT. It specifies CVSSLAAHQPQHF.

This clonotype was seen at least ten times. The J gene is TRBJ1-6, the V gene TRBV20-1, with D tentatively TRBD1 (6 bases). Trimming removed 0 bases from V and 6 bases from J, with 15 bases in between. The length of the CDR3 is 16 residues. Germline lookup yields CDR1 DFQATT and CDR2 SNEGSKA (reference sequence). CDR3: CSARDYGRGSNSPLHF. CDR3 coding DNA: TGCAGTGCTAGAGATTATGGCAGGGGTAGTAATTCACCCCTCCACTTT.

The table lists this clonotype with many counts. The chain links TRBV20-1 to TRBJ2-1, with 15 bases fitting TRBD2. V lost 5 bases, J lost 6 bases, and 11 bases stayed unmatched. Germline values: CDR1 DFQATT, CDR2 SNEGSKA (reference sequence). This CDR3 region has 17 residues. The chain's CDR3 is CSAGGLAGGWLGNEQFF. The DNA of the CDR3 is TGCAGTGCTGGGGGACTAGCGGGAGGATGGTTGGGCAATGAGCAGTTCTTC.

This clonotype was recorded many times. The chain has TRBV19 and TRBJ2-7; no definite D call. V lost 6 bases to trimming and J lost 3 bases, with 9 bases between them. This CDR3 is 12 amino acids long. Germline CDR1 LNHDA, CDR2 SQIVND (reference sequence). CDR3 bases: TGTGCCAGTAGACCAGGATGCTACGAGCAGTACTTC. Amino acids: CASRPGCYEQYF.

The rearrangement uses TRBV20-1 and TRBJ2-1, with 7 nucleotides matching TRBD2. The CDR3 runs to 14 residues. Germline-derived CDR1 and CDR2 are DFQATT and SNEGSKA (reference sequence). Unmatched junction bases numbered 4, after V lost 3 bases and J lost 2 bases. CDR3 loop: CSASSSGTYNEQFF. The CDR3 nucleotides are TGCAGTGCTAGCTCTAGCGGAACCTACAATGAGCAGTTCTTC.

On this clonotype itself: A single base separates this from a much larger clone, so it may be a read error. V and J are TRBV6-1 and TRBJ2-7, with no clear D. The CDR3 has 16 residues. Germline CDR1 is MNHNS and CDR2 is SASEGT. Here the CDR3 reads CDSSQTPDGLTYEQYF. The CDR3 DNA reads as TGTGACAGTTCTCAAACCCCGGACGGATTGACCTACGAGCAGTACTTC.

The chain recombines TRBV7-2 with TRBJ1-1, with no clear D. Deletions cut 7 bases from V and 1 base from J, with 10 bases between. Germline-derived CDR1 and CDR2 are SGHTA and FQGNSA. The CDR3 sequence is 13 residues long. Written as DNA, the CDR3 is TGTGCCAGCACCCCCCTACGGAACACTGAAGCTTTCTTT. This encodes CASTPLRNTEAFF.

This clonotype was seen at least ten times. The CDR3 spells CASSSPGQGAYGYTF. The CDR3 nucleotides are TGTGCCAGCAGTTCGCCGGGACAGGGTGCCTATGGCTACACCTTC. V and J are TRBV12-3 or TRBV12-4 and TRBJ1-2, with 9 bases matching TRBD1. The CDR3 runs 15 residues. The ends lost 4 bases at V and 4 bases at J; junction bases unmatched: 7.

This clonotype was seen ten or more times. J is TRBJ2-1 and V is TRBV12-3 or TRBV12-4, with a weak D call TRBD2 (5 bases). The V gene lost 7 bases and the J gene lost 12 bases, with 22 bases spanning the gap. This CDR3 has 14 amino acids. The chain's CDR3 is CASISSTSRLGQFF. In DNA, the CDR3 is TGTGCCAGCATTTCCTCCACTAGTCGGCTGGGGCAGTTCTTC.

The V call is TRBV28, the J call TRBJ2-1; the match to TRBD2 covers 9 bases. Germline V gene data show CDR1 as MDHEN and CDR2 as SYDVKM. CDR3 length: 17 amino acids. With 5 bases clipped from V and 10 bases from J, the junction kept 18 bases outside the gene matches. The CDR3 DNA follows: TGTGCCAGCAGTCCCGACGGCGCGACTAGCGGAAGAGGCGAGCAGTTCTTC. Amino acid sequence: CASSPDGATSGRGEQFF.

This clonotype was detected only a few times. V is TRBV21-1 and J is TRBJ2-7. TRBV21-1 is shown as a pseudogene. The CDR3 totals 14 residues. In DNA form, the CDR3 reads TGTGCCAGCAGCAAAGTGGGGTCCTCCTACGAGCAGTACTTC. Protein sequence: CASSKVGSSYEQYF.

This clonotype was counted at least ten times. This chain joins TRBV7-9 and TRBJ2-1; D unclear. CDR3 size: 14 residues. Germline values: CDR1 SEHNR, CDR2 FQNEAQ (reference sequence). Trimming left V 5 bases short and J 0 bases short, with 8 bases between. CDR3 residues: CASSGLGSYNEQFF. The CDR3 DNA is TGTGCCAGCAGCGGTCTGGGCTCCTACAATGAGCAGTTCTTC.

The J gene is TRBJ2-4, the V gene TRBV6-5; possibly TRBD2 for D (6 bases). The V end lost 0 bases, the J end lost 9 bases, and 18 bases lay between the germline ends. CDR3 length equals 16 residues. Germline V lookup: CDR1 MNHEY, CDR2 SVGAGI. The CDR3 DNA follows: TGTGCCAGCAGTTACTCGAGTGGGGGAGGTCTGGTCATTCAGTACTTC. This encodes CASSYSSGGGLVIQYF.

This clonotype showed up just a few times. The chain is built from TRBV24-1 and TRBJ1-2; tentatively, D is TRBD1 (6 bases). V was pared by 3 bases and J by 8 bases, with 12 bases between. The CDR3 is made up of 13 amino acids. Germline CDR1 and CDR2: KGHDR and SFDVKD. CDR3 loop: CATSDPNREGYTF. In DNA, the CDR3 is TGTGCCACCAGTGATCCGAACAGGGAAGGCTACACCTTC.

This clonotype was recorded at least ten times. This chain joins TRBV5-1 and TRBJ2-3; 8 nucleotides match TRBD2. The CDR3 has 15 residues. V shed 0 bases and J 6 bases; nucleotides not matched to a gene: 6. Germline V lookup: CDR1 SGHRS, CDR2 YFSETQ. CDR3 nucleotide sequence: TGCGCCAGCAGCTTGGACAGCGGGAGCGAGGATACGCAGTATTTT. Protein product: CASSLDSGSEDTQYF.

This clonotype was counted many times. The chain combines TRBV6-2 or TRBV6-3 with TRBJ2-1; 12 nucleotides agree with TRBD2. Looked up from germline, CDR1 is MNHEY and CDR2 is SVGEGT. V shed 10 bases, J shed 4 bases, and the junction held 14 bases outside the gene matches. The length of the CDR3 is 17 residues. The CDR3 DNA sequence: TGTGCCATCGGACTAGCGGGAAGCCAGGGGGGGTACAATGAGCAGTTCTTC. This encodes CAIGLAGSQGGYNEQFF.

This clonotype was picked up many times. CDR3 DNA: TGTGCCAGCAGTGGTCGAGTAACTAATGAAAAACTGTTTTTT. This codes for CASSGRVTNEKLFF. The gene calls are TRBV2 and TRBJ1-4; no clear D gene. Trimming left V 4 bases short and J 1 base short, with 7 bases between. Germline-derived CDR1 and CDR2 are SNHLY and FYNNEI. This CDR3 is 14 amino acids long.

This clonotype was seen many times. The rearrangement joins TRBV21-1 to TRBJ1-1; TRBD1, the table's D call, lacks a check against the DNA. TRBV21-1 is a listed pseudogene. The CDR3 has 13 residues. CDR3 sequence (DNA): TGTGCCAGCAGCTCCAGGGTTTTCAGGGAAGCTTTCTTT. Its translation: CASSSRVFREAFF.

This clonotype was seen only a few times. The rearrangement uses TRBV29-1 and TRBJ2-2, with D perhaps being TRBD1 or TRBD2 (5 bases each). CDR1 is SQVTM, CDR2 ANQGSEA, per germline. The CDR3 is 15 amino acids. V was pared by 5 bases and J by 0 bases, with 13 bases between. The CDR3 sequence is CSVLVGAANTGELFF. CDR3 nucleotides: TGCAGCGTTCTCGTCGGGGCAGCGAACACCGGGGAGCTGTTTTTT.

This clonotype was seen more than once but under ten times. V and J are TRBV20-1 and TRBJ2-3; 7 positions agree with TRBD1. CDR1 and CDR2 from the germline V gene are DFQATT and SNEGSKA (reference sequence). V shed 2 bases and J 7 bases; nucleotides not matched to a gene: 12. The CDR3 length is 15 residues. CDR3 nucleotide sequence: TGCAGTGCTAGACGACAGGGTCATAGTGGAAATACGCAGTATTTT. This codes for CSARRQGHSGNTQYF.

This clonotype was detected only a few times. The V and J genes are TRBV6-2 or TRBV6-3 and TRBJ1-1; tentatively, D is TRBD1 (6 bases). The CDR3 loop spans 14 amino acids. The V gene lost 4 bases and the J gene lost 4 bases, with 13 bases spanning the gap. In germline, CDR1 is MNHEY, CDR2 SVGEGT. The CDR3 nucleotides read TGTGCCAGCAGTTTAACAGGGAGGAGCACTGAAGCTTTCTTT. It yields the protein CASSLTGRSTEAFF.

This clonotype was picked up many times. J is TRBJ2-7 and V is TRBV29-1; D possibly uses TRBD1 or TRBD2 (6 bases each). Trimming took 4 bases from V and 3 from J, leaving 13 bases between them. Germline-derived CDR1 and CDR2 are SQVTM and ANQGSEA. The CDR3 consists of 13 residues. CDR3: CSVGRGTNYEQYF. The CDR3 bases are TGCAGCGTTGGACGCGGGACAAACTACGAGCAGTACTTC.

This clonotype appeared a few times. The V and J genes are TRBV20-1 and TRBJ2-2; D is perhaps TRBD1 (6 bases). CDR1 and CDR2 from the germline V gene are DFQATT and SNEGSKA (reference sequence). The V end lost 4 bases, the J end lost 0 bases, and 15 bases lay between the germline ends. The CDR3 covers 16 residues. The CDR3 loop is CSATRTRGTNTGELFF. CDR3 bases: TGCAGTGCTACTAGAACTAGGGGGACGAACACCGGGGAGCTGTTTTTT.

The CDR3 loop reads CASTASTDTQYF. In nucleotides, the CDR3 is TGTGCCAGCACAGCTAGCACAGATACGCAGTATTTT. The chain couples TRBV7-6 to TRBJ2-3; D uncertain. CDR1 SGHVS and CDR2 FNYEAQ come from the germline V gene. The CDR3 sequence is 12 residues long. Trimming cost V 7 bases and J 0 bases, with 5 bases left between them.